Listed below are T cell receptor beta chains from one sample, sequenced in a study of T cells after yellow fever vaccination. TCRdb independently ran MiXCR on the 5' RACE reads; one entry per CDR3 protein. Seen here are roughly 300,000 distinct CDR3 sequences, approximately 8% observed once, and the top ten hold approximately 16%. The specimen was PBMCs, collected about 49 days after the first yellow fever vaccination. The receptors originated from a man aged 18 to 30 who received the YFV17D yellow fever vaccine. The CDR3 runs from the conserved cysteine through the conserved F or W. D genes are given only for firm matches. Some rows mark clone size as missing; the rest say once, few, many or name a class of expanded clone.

cdr3_nt: TGTGCCAGAAGCTCTAGGTCGCCGGGGAAGGACACTGAAGCTTTCTTT
cdr3_aa: CARSSRSPGKDTEAFF
clone_size: -
d_call: -
j_call: TRBJ1-1
v_call: TRBV5-3

cdr3_nt: TGTGCCACCTCGGATTCTGGAAACACCATATATTTT
cdr3_aa: CATSDSGNTIYF
clone_size: few
d_call: -
j_call: TRBJ1-3
v_call: TRBV24-1

cdr3_nt: TGCGCCAGCAGCTCTCCGGGACGGGGGGCCAAAGATACGCAGTATTTT
cdr3_aa: CASSSPGRGAKDTQYF
clone_size: -
d_call: -
j_call: TRBJ2-3
v_call: TRBV5-1

cdr3_nt: TGTGCCAGCAGCCCGGGGGGGTCCGACTATGGCTACACCTTC
cdr3_aa: CASSPGGSDYGYTF
clone_size: -
d_call: -
j_call: TRBJ1-2
v_call: TRBV7-3

cdr3_nt: TGTGCCACCAGCCCGACAGGGGCGGATGGAGAGACCCAGTACTTC
cdr3_aa: CATSPTGADGETQYF
clone_size: few
d_call: TRBD1
j_call: TRBJ2-5
v_call: TRBV24-1

cdr3_nt: TGCGCCAGCAGCTCCCCTGGGCCAGATACGCAGTATTTT
cdr3_aa: CASSSPGPDTQYF
clone_size: many
d_call: -
j_call: TRBJ2-3
v_call: TRBV5-1

cdr3_nt: TGCGCCAGCAGGGAGTCAGGGGGAGAGACCCAGTACTTC
cdr3_aa: CASRESGGETQYF
clone_size: -
d_call: TRBD1
j_call: TRBJ2-5
v_call: TRBV10-2

cdr3_nt: TGCGCCAGCAAAGCGGACAGGGGGCGAAATGTGAAACTGTTTTTT
cdr3_aa: CASKADRGRNVKLFF
clone_size: -
d_call: TRBD1
j_call: TRBJ1-4
v_call: TRBV5-1

cdr3_nt: TGCGCCAGCAGCTTACTTCCTAATGAAAAACTGTTTTTT
cdr3_aa: CASSLLPNEKLFF
clone_size: few
d_call: -
j_call: TRBJ1-4
v_call: TRBV5-1

cdr3_nt: TGTGCCAGCAGGAACAGGGACTTCTCCTACGAGCAGTACTTC
cdr3_aa: CASRNRDFSYEQYF
clone_size: -
d_call: -
j_call: TRBJ2-7
v_call: TRBV6-2/TRBV6-3

cdr3_nt: TGCGCCAGCAGCTCGACAGTTAACTATGGCTACACCTTC
cdr3_aa: CASSSTVNYGYTF
clone_size: many
d_call: -
j_call: TRBJ1-2
v_call: TRBV5-1

cdr3_nt: TGCGCCAGCAGCCAAGCTGGGGCGGTTGAAGCTTTCTTT
cdr3_aa: CASSQAGAVEAFF
clone_size: -
d_call: -
j_call: TRBJ1-1
v_call: TRBV4-1

cdr3_nt: TGTGCCATGGGCCCCGGTATAGCGGCCAGCACAGATACGCAGTATTTT
cdr3_aa: CAMGPGIAASTDTQYF
clone_size: -
d_call: -
j_call: TRBJ2-3
v_call: TRBV5-3

cdr3_nt: TGTGCCAGCAGTTTGTCTAGCGGGGGACCAAGCGGTACGCAGTATTTT
cdr3_aa: CASSLSSGGPSGTQYF
clone_size: many
d_call: TRBD2
j_call: TRBJ2-3
v_call: TRBV12-3/TRBV12-4

cdr3_nt: TGCAGTGCTGGAAGGACAGGCCTCGATAATTCACCCCTCCACTTT
cdr3_aa: CSAGRTGLDNSPLHF
clone_size: few
d_call: TRBD1
j_call: TRBJ1-6
v_call: TRBV20-1

cdr3_nt: TGTGCCAGCAGTGACTTAGGGGGGGGCCCCCCTAATGAGCAGTTCTTC
cdr3_aa: CASSDLGGGPPNEQFF
clone_size: few
d_call: -
j_call: TRBJ2-1
v_call: TRBV6-1

cdr3_nt: TGCAGCGTTGAGGGAACTCCCTATGGCTACACCTTC
cdr3_aa: CSVEGTPYGYTF
clone_size: -
d_call: -
j_call: TRBJ1-2
v_call: TRBV29-1

cdr3_nt: TGTGCCAGCACCTTAGGGGTTGGCGAGACCCAGTACTTC
cdr3_aa: CASTLGVGETQYF
clone_size: many
d_call: -
j_call: TRBJ2-5
v_call: TRBV25-1

cdr3_nt: TGTGCCAGCAGCTTTTTCGTTTTAGATTCCGGGACCCAGTACTTC
cdr3_aa: CASSFFVLDSGTQYF
clone_size: -
d_call: -
j_call: TRBJ2-5
v_call: TRBV7-2

cdr3_nt: TGCGCCAGCAGCTTAGGAACAGGAATGTCCTACGAGCAGTACTTC
cdr3_aa: CASSLGTGMSYEQYF
clone_size: many
d_call: -
j_call: TRBJ2-7
v_call: TRBV5-1

cdr3_nt: TGTGCCAGCAGCTTGGGTCGGGGTGTCGACACCGGGGAGCTGTTTTTT
cdr3_aa: CASSLGRGVDTGELFF
clone_size: few
d_call: -
j_call: TRBJ2-2
v_call: TRBV5-5

cdr3_nt: TGTGCCAGCAGCGCTAGCGGGGGGGCGGCCTACAATGAGCAGTTCTTC
cdr3_aa: CASSASGGAAYNEQFF
clone_size: few
d_call: TRBD2
j_call: TRBJ2-1
v_call: TRBV7-2

cdr3_nt: TGCAGCGCGATGGAGAGGGGAGGACACACTGAAGCTTTCTTT
cdr3_aa: CSAMERGGHTEAFF
clone_size: -
d_call: -
j_call: TRBJ1-1
v_call: TRBV29-1

cdr3_nt: TGTGCCAGCAGCACCGCTGGGAAGAGAGGGGGCGATACCGGGGAGCTGTTTTTT
cdr3_aa: CASSTAGKRGGDTGELFF
clone_size: -
d_call: TRBD1
j_call: TRBJ2-2
v_call: TRBV11-1

cdr3_nt: TGTGCCAGCAGCCAGGAGCCGGGTTCCACAGATACGCAGTATTTT
cdr3_aa: CASSQEPGSTDTQYF
clone_size: -
d_call: -
j_call: TRBJ2-3
v_call: TRBV4-2

cdr3_nt: TGTGCCAGCAGCCAAGATCTCGGGGATACGCAGTATTTT
cdr3_aa: CASSQDLGDTQYF
clone_size: few
d_call: -
j_call: TRBJ2-3
v_call: TRBV4-2

cdr3_nt: TGTGCCAGCAGTTACCCCGGGAGCTACGAGCAGTACTTC
cdr3_aa: CASSYPGSYEQYF
clone_size: -
d_call: -
j_call: TRBJ2-7
v_call: TRBV6-5

cdr3_nt: TGTGCCAGCAGCTTAGAAATGGGCGAAATTAATCAGCCCCAGCATTTT
cdr3_aa: CASSLEMGEINQPQHF
clone_size: few
d_call: -
j_call: TRBJ1-5
v_call: TRBV7-9

cdr3_nt: TGTGCCAGCCAATTGGGAGGGGGAGATACGCAGTATTTT
cdr3_aa: CASQLGGGDTQYF
clone_size: few
d_call: -
j_call: TRBJ2-3
v_call: TRBV12-3/TRBV12-4

cdr3_nt: TGCGCCAGCAGCCAAGCTTTGGAGACAGACCATGAAAAACTGTTTTTT
cdr3_aa: CASSQALETDHEKLFF
clone_size: -
d_call: -
j_call: TRBJ1-4
v_call: TRBV4-1

cdr3_nt: TGCGCCAGCAGCCTGGGAAGGGCGGCAGATACGCAGTATTTT
cdr3_aa: CASSLGRAADTQYF
clone_size: once
d_call: -
j_call: TRBJ2-3
v_call: TRBV5-1

cdr3_nt: TGTGCCAGCAGTTTCTCAGGGGGCTCCGGGGAGCTGTTTTTT
cdr3_aa: CASSFSGGSGELFF
clone_size: few
d_call: TRBD1
j_call: TRBJ2-2
v_call: TRBV6-5

cdr3_nt: TGTGCCAGCAACCCCCAGGGGGGCGACGAGTCCTACGAGCAGTACTTC
cdr3_aa: CASNPQGGDESYEQYF
clone_size: few
d_call: -
j_call: TRBJ2-7
v_call: TRBV7-9

cdr3_nt: TGCGCCAGCAGCCCTCGACCCGGGACCCAGTACTTC
cdr3_aa: CASSPRPGTQYF
clone_size: few
d_call: -
j_call: TRBJ2-5
v_call: TRBV5-1

cdr3_nt: TGTGCCAGCAGCCGGGAACGGAGGAACACTGAAGCTTTCTTT
cdr3_aa: CASSRERRNTEAFF
clone_size: few
d_call: -
j_call: TRBJ1-1
v_call: TRBV12-3/TRBV12-4

cdr3_nt: TGTGCCAGCATTAAATACAGGGGCGCGGATGAGCAGTTCTTC
cdr3_aa: CASIKYRGADEQFF
clone_size: few
d_call: TRBD1
j_call: TRBJ2-1
v_call: TRBV6-2/TRBV6-3

cdr3_nt: TGTGCCACCAGTGATTCTCCCGGGCCCGTCAATCAGCCCCAGCATTTT
cdr3_aa: CATSDSPGPVNQPQHF
clone_size: -
d_call: -
j_call: TRBJ1-5
v_call: TRBV24-1

cdr3_nt: TGTGCCAGCAGCCCCACAACGAGCCAGGGAGGTCCTTATGGCTACACCTTC
cdr3_aa: CASSPTTSQGGPYGYTF
clone_size: -
d_call: -
j_call: TRBJ1-2
v_call: TRBV7-2

cdr3_nt: TGTGCCAGCAGCTTATTGACTAGCAGGGGGGTATTTTACAATGAGCAGTTCTTC
cdr3_aa: CASSLLTSRGVFYNEQFF
clone_size: -
d_call: -
j_call: TRBJ2-1
v_call: TRBV11-1

cdr3_nt: TGTGCCAGCAGGATCTTACAGGGGACTGGAAACACCATATATTTT
cdr3_aa: CASRILQGTGNTIYF
clone_size: -
d_call: TRBD1
j_call: TRBJ1-3
v_call: TRBV7-2

cdr3_nt: TGTGCCAGCTCCACCGTCGGGGGACCAGAGACCCAGTACTTC
cdr3_aa: CASSTVGGPETQYF
clone_size: -
d_call: -
j_call: TRBJ2-5
v_call: TRBV18

cdr3_nt: TGTGCCAGCAGCCCTACACGGGAGGCCAAAAACATTCAGTACTTC
cdr3_aa: CASSPTREAKNIQYF
clone_size: few
d_call: -
j_call: TRBJ2-4
v_call: TRBV7-2

cdr3_nt: TGTGCCAGCCAAAACGGACTAGCGGGGGCCAGAGGAGAGACCCAGTACTTC
cdr3_aa: CASQNGLAGARGETQYF
clone_size: -
d_call: TRBD2
j_call: TRBJ2-5
v_call: TRBV5-4

cdr3_nt: TGCAGTGCCCAGGGAGGCGACAGGGGCAATCAGCCCCAGCATTTT
cdr3_aa: CSAQGGDRGNQPQHF
clone_size: -
d_call: TRBD1
j_call: TRBJ1-5
v_call: TRBV20-1

cdr3_nt: TGTGCCACCTCGGCCCGCCAAGAGACCCAGTACTTC
cdr3_aa: CATSARQETQYF
clone_size: many
d_call: -
j_call: TRBJ2-5
v_call: TRBV21-1

cdr3_nt: TGTGCCACCAGCAGAGTCGAACAATACGAGCAGTACTTC
cdr3_aa: CATSRVEQYEQYF
clone_size: few
d_call: -
j_call: TRBJ2-7
v_call: TRBV15

cdr3_nt: TGTGCCAGCAGTTTAGAAGGGCCCTATGGCTACACCTTC
cdr3_aa: CASSLEGPYGYTF
clone_size: few
d_call: -
j_call: TRBJ1-2
v_call: TRBV12-3/TRBV12-4

cdr3_nt: TGCGCCAGCAGCCAAGATACGTCTGCGAGTTCACCCCTCCACTTT
cdr3_aa: CASSQDTSASSPLHF
clone_size: -
d_call: -
j_call: TRBJ1-6
v_call: TRBV4-3

cdr3_nt: TGTGCCAGCAGCCAACAGGGGGCTGCTTCACCCCTCCACTTT
cdr3_aa: CASSQQGAASPLHF
clone_size: -
d_call: TRBD1
j_call: TRBJ1-6
v_call: TRBV6-2/TRBV6-3

cdr3_nt: TGTGCCAGCAGCTTAGATCGGGACAGGAACGAGCAGTACTTC
cdr3_aa: CASSLDRDRNEQYF
clone_size: -
d_call: TRBD1
j_call: TRBJ2-7
v_call: TRBV11-2

cdr3_nt: TGCAGTGCTCCTCCGAGGACAGCGAACACTGAAGCTTTCTTT
cdr3_aa: CSAPPRTANTEAFF
clone_size: -
d_call: -
j_call: TRBJ1-1
v_call: TRBV20-1

cdr3_nt: TGTGCCAGCAACACCGGGACTAGCAATGAGCAGTTCTTC
cdr3_aa: CASNTGTSNEQFF
clone_size: -
d_call: TRBD2
j_call: TRBJ2-1
v_call: TRBV12-3/TRBV12-4

cdr3_nt: TGTGCCAGCAGTTTGTTACAGGCGTCGGCTTTCTTT
cdr3_aa: CASSLLQASAFF
clone_size: few
d_call: -
j_call: TRBJ1-1
v_call: TRBV28

cdr3_nt: TGTGCCAGCTCACCTTATCCAGGGGGAGGCTACACCTTC
cdr3_aa: CASSPYPGGGYTF
clone_size: -
d_call: TRBD1
j_call: TRBJ1-2
v_call: TRBV18

cdr3_nt: TGTGCCAGCTCACCCTTCGAAGGTTCCCGTACCTACGAGCAGTACTTC
cdr3_aa: CASSPFEGSRTYEQYF
clone_size: few
d_call: -
j_call: TRBJ2-7
v_call: TRBV18

cdr3_nt: TGCAGTGCGAATAACCGGGACCCGCATCAGCCCCAGCATTTT
cdr3_aa: CSANNRDPHQPQHF
clone_size: -
d_call: -
j_call: TRBJ1-5
v_call: TRBV20-1

cdr3_nt: TGTGCCAGCAGCCTATACAGTTCAGATACGCAGTATTTT
cdr3_aa: CASSLYSSDTQYF
clone_size: -
d_call: -
j_call: TRBJ2-3
v_call: TRBV13

cdr3_nt: TGCGCCAGCAACACAAACACCGGGGAGCTGTTTTTT
cdr3_aa: CASNTNTGELFF
clone_size: few
d_call: -
j_call: TRBJ2-2
v_call: TRBV5-1

cdr3_nt: TGTGCCAGCAGCCAAGTAGGAGATACGCAGTATTTT
cdr3_aa: CASSQVGDTQYF
clone_size: many
d_call: -
j_call: TRBJ2-3
v_call: TRBV5-5

cdr3_nt: TGTGCCAGCAGCTACCGATCGCCCGGGGAGCTGTTTTTT
cdr3_aa: CASSYRSPGELFF
clone_size: -
d_call: -
j_call: TRBJ2-2
v_call: TRBV13